This TCR beta chain was identified during a study of cytomegalovirus exposure and HLA in healthy donors. Findings and caveats of the study: Rare sequences made up most TCRs, while some public TCRs were found in many donors. The authors later found TCR association rates varying by HLA locus, with DRB1 most and HLA-C fewest.

CDR3 size: 14 residues. V was cut by 0 bases and J by 0 bases, with 6 bases left in between. Germline CDR1 is SGHDT and CDR2 is YYEEEE. This clone was recorded once. The target antigen is unknown. 60 Vbeta and 13 Jbeta primers were used in PCR. Assay: immunoSEQ multiplex PCR; the TCRdb copy retains only in-frame clones and omits some. The data contain roughly 120,000 clones, 65% to 80% of them singletons. The TCR comes from a man aged 25 to 40 in good health and CMV-seropositive. The V and J genes are TRBV5-6 and TRBJ1-2; D remains ambiguous. Sample: PBMCs. The CDR3 region is CASSLELANYGYTF. The CDR3 nucleotides are TGTGCCAGCAGCTTGGAATTAGCTAACTATGGCTACACCTTC.